This T cell receptor (beta chain) was captured in a study of blood T cells in healthy people across ages. The CDR3 covers 14 residues. The V gene's germline CDR1 is SGDLS and CDR2 YYNGEE. V shed 2 bases, J shed 3 bases, and the junction held 1 base outside the gene matches. A second PCR of roughly 7 to 11 cycles used a sample-barcoded 5' primer and a J-beta primer mix. From the 5' RACE reads, TCRdb called clonotypes with MiXCR, one entry per CDR3 protein. The repertoire holds fewer than 950,000 distinct CDR3 sequences, with less than 70% as singletons. Sample: blood. The chain couples TRBV9 to TRBJ2-5; 10 bases agree with TRBD1. This TCR derives from a man aged 80 or over in good health. The CDR3 coding sequence is TGTGCCAGCAGCGTGGGACAGGGGAAAGAGACCCAGTACTTC. Encoded protein: CASSVGQGKETQYF. Filled out from reference TRBV9 and TRBJ2-5, the complete variable domain reads DSGVTQTPKHLITATGQRVTLRCSPRSGDLSVYWYQQSLDQGLQFLIQYYNGEERAKGNILERFSAQQFPDLHSELNLSSLELGDSALYFCASSVGQGKETQYFGPGTRLLVL.